This TCR beta chain was observed in a study of regulatory T cells in long-lasting Graves disease. The sample's time point: persistent/refractory GD, antithyroid drugs over 5 years with positive TRAb. RNA from PBMCs was the source of the TCR library. Building of the TCR beta libraries involved iRepertoire HTBI primers and Arm-PCR of CDR3 regions. MiXCR was run by TCRdb on the multiplex PCR reads, yielding one entry per CDR3 protein. The data contain a few hundred thousand distinct CDR3 sequences, approximately 21% of them seen just once; the ten biggest clones take up around 7%. The sample holds many counts of this clonotype. Germline V gene data show CDR1 as LGHNT and CDR2 as FRNRAP. V lost 6 bases, J lost 2 bases, and 6 bases stayed unmatched. This CDR3 comprises 14 residues.

The rearrangement links TRBV12-5 to TRBJ2-5; TRBD2 aligns across 7 bases. This receptor was obtained from a female donor with Graves disease. The sample in question was peripheral blood mononuclear cells (PBMCs), obtained when the disease was refractory, from a patient treated with antithyroid drugs. The CDR3 DNA reads TGTGCTAGTGGGACATCTAGCGGACAAGAGACCCAGTACTTC. Its translation: CASGTSSGQETQYF.